The present T cell receptor beta chain was sequenced within a study of regulatory T cells in long-lasting Graves disease. CDR1 is MNHEY and CDR2 is SMNVEV in the germline V gene (reference sequence). The CDR3 consists of 12 residues. Trimming removed 6 bases at V and 6 bases at J, with 12 bases between. This clonotype appeared many times. Described time point: newly diagnosed GD, antithyroid drugs for less than 3 months. Extracted RNA from PBMCs served as the source of the TCR library. EDTA tubes collected around 8.7 milliliters of peripheral blood. Sequencing libraries for TCR beta were prepared with iRepertoire HTBI primers and Arm-PCR of CDR3 regions. In TCRdb, the multiplex PCR reads were re-called with MiXCR into one record per CDR3 protein. The repertoire consists of about 210,000 distinct CDR3 sequences, with around a fifth occurring once and the leading ten covering approximately 12%. This sample was shared with a second study, whose subject was T cells in Graves' hyperthyroidism and ophthalmopathy. That work adds: First-round RT-PCR targeting the TCR CDR3 was performed with the HTBI primer set.

Here the sequenced sample was peripheral blood mononuclear cells (PBMCs), taken at new diagnosis, from a patient treated with antithyroid drugs. This TCR was recovered from a woman aged 25 to 39 with Graves disease. The V and J genes are TRBV27 and TRBJ2-7, with D maybe TRBD1 (6 bases). This chain's CDR3 is CASSSQGFEQYF. CDR3 in DNA: TGTGCCAGCAGCTCACAGGGTTTCGAGCAGTACTTC.